This T cell receptor beta chain was sequenced during a study of neoadjuvant anti-PD-1 for oral cavity cancer. Blood libraries mostly used approximately 450 ng genomic DNA, six replicates each. Clones were sequenced by immunoSEQ multiplex PCR, and TCRdb holds only the in-frame ones, with some missing. The data contain over 80,000 clones, under 85% of them seen just once; the ten biggest clones take up approximately 3.4%. Germline lookup yields CDR1 SGHRS and CDR2 YFSETQ. The CDR3 consists of 17 residues. With V trimmed by 4 bases and J by 5 bases, 11 bases remained unmatched. Patients had newly diagnosed, untreated stage II-IVA oral cavity squamous cell carcinoma. Cohort: HPV-negative, locally advanced oral cavity squamous cell carcinoma patients.

This clonotype originated in a person between 40 and 85 years old with oral cavity squamous cell carcinoma. The starting material was PBMCs, obtained before nivolumab (anti-PD-1) treatment. This chain joins TRBV5-1 and TRBJ1-4, with TRBD1 matching 10 bases. As DNA, the CDR3 is TGCGCCAGCAGCATCACTCAAAGGACAGGGGGAAATGAAAAACTGTTTTTT. Amino acids: CASSITQRTGGNEKLFF.